Below are 30 T cell receptor beta chains sequenced from a single sample in a study of liver allograft versus peripheral blood T cells. Study as a whole: Peripheral blood of the recipients supplied T cell receptor repertoires that were compared with those in transplanted livers.

TCRdb fed the reads into MiXCR, producing one record per CDR3 protein. The data contain about 8,500 distinct CDR3 sequences, over 15% of them seen just once; the ten biggest clones take up roughly 4.4%. These receptors were obtained from a human patient who had a liver transplant. Some T cells may have come from the graft donor.

This clonotype has just a few counts. The rearrangement links TRBV28 to TRBJ2-3; D is ambiguous. The CDR3 totals 15 residues. V gave up 2 bases and J gave up 1 base, with 10 bases separating them. Looked up from germline, CDR1 is MDHEN and CDR2 is SYDVKM. The CDR3 region has the DNA TGTGCCAGCAGTTTAGGCGGTGTCGGCACAGATACGCAGTATTTT. Translation gives CASSLGGVGTDTQYF.

This clonotype was recorded many times. The chain recombines TRBV6-5 with TRBJ1-3; 10 bases agree with TRBD1. The germline CDR1 and CDR2 sequences are MNHEY and SVGAGI. The CDR3 extends over 16 amino acids. Unmatched junction bases numbered 13, after V lost 8 bases and J lost 6 bases. The CDR3 DNA is TGTGCCAGCTTCAAAAACCCCGGACAGGGGGAAAACACCATATATTTT. As protein: CASFKNPGQGENTIYF.

Sample share makes this clonotype medium-sized. The gene calls are TRBV28 and TRBJ1-2; D possibly corresponds to TRBD1 (5 bases). Trimming cost V 4 bases and J 0 bases, with 9 bases left between them. Germline V lookup: CDR1 MDHEN, CDR2 SYDVKM. The CDR3 is made up of 14 amino acids. The DNA for the CDR3 is TGTGCCAGCAGTTCGGACACAACTAACTATGGCTACACCTTC. Translated: CASSSDTTNYGYTF.

This clonotype was detected only a few times. The genes are TRBV19 and TRBJ2-3, with TRBD2 as a possible D gene (7 bases). The germline V and J ends were trimmed by 5 bases and 2 bases, with 11 bases remaining between them. Germline lookup yields CDR1 LNHDA and CDR2 SQIVND (reference sequence). The CDR3 extends over 14 amino acids. CDR3 coding DNA: TGTGCCAGTAGTTCGGGGGGCCCCACAGATACGCAGTATTTT. Its protein is CASSSGGPTDTQYF. Variable domain in full (rest from reference TRBV19 and TRBJ2-3): DGGITQSPKYLFRKEGQNVTLSCEQNLNHDAMYWYRQDPGQGLRLIYYSQIVNDFQKGDIAEGYSVSREKKESFPLTVTSAQKNPTAFYLCASSSGGPTDTQYFGPGTRLTVL.

This chain connects TRBV20-1 to TRBJ1-4; tentative D call: TRBD1 (5 bases). The germline gives CDR1 DFQATT, CDR2 SNEGSKA (reference sequence). Trimming left V 1 base short and J 7 bases short, with 16 bases between. The CDR3 has 15 residues. The CDR3 coding sequence is TGCAGTGCTAGAGCAGGTGGACATATAGGTGAAAAACTGTTTTTT. This translates into CSARAGGHIGEKLFF.

This clonotype was picked up many times. The chain uses TRBV15 and TRBJ2-5, with 10 positions matching TRBD1. Germline V gene lookup returns CDR1 LNHNV and CDR2 YYDKDF (reference sequence). J gave up 4 bases and V 5 bases, and 1 base lay outside the gene matches. CDR3 size: 13 residues. CDR3 nucleotides: TGTGCCACCAGCCGGGACAGGGGAGAGACCCAGTACTTC. Its translation: CATSRDRGETQYF.

This clonotype was detected ten times or more. The chain carries TRBV9 and TRBJ2-3, with D perhaps TRBD2 (5 bases). The CDR3 sequence is 15 residues long. Trimming took off 2 bases at V and 2 bases at J, with 12 bases between the two ends. CDR1 and CDR2 from the germline V gene are SGDLS and YYNGEE. The CDR3 DNA reads as TGTGCCAGCAGCGTTTCGCAGCGGCCCACAGATACGCAGTATTTT. As protein: CASSVSQRPTDTQYF.

As to this clonotype: A read error may produce the germline difference seen at one junction end. The chain employs TRBV18 and TRBJ2-1; TRBD1 matches 10 bases. CDR1 KGHSH and CDR2 LQKENI come from the germline V gene. CDR3 length: 16 amino acids. CDR3 coding DNA: TGTGCCAGCTCTCCACCGGGACAGGGGAACTACAATGAGCAGTTCTTC. Protein sequence: CASSPPGQGNYNEQFF.

The J gene is TRBJ1-1, the V gene TRBV12-3 or TRBV12-4; TRBD1 agrees at 10 bases. V trimming: 2 bases; J trimming: 4 bases; junction bases outside the gene matches: 7. The CDR3 loop spans 16 amino acids. CDR3: CASSLKTGGSRTEAFF. CDR3 coding DNA: TGTGCCAGCAGTTTAAAGACAGGGGGCTCGCGCACTGAAGCTTTCTTT.

By share, this clonotype ranks as medium-sized. The chain uses TRBV6-1 and TRBJ2-7, with 12 bases lining up with TRBD2. The CDR3 is 13 amino acids. J gave up 6 bases and V 7 bases, and 4 bases lay outside the gene matches. Germline V CDR1 and CDR2: MNHNS, SASEGT. CDR3 bases: TGTGCCAGCATGGGACTAGCGGGCCCCGAGCAGTACTTC. Its protein is CASMGLAGPEQYF.

By share, this clonotype counts as medium-sized. This chain links TRBV9 with TRBJ2-1; no clear D gene. V gave up 0 bases and J gave up 0 bases, with 10 bases separating them. CDR1 and CDR2 from the germline V gene are SGDLS and YYNGEE. The CDR3 has 16 residues. CDR3 loop: CASSVGVRGSYNEQFF. CDR3 in DNA: TGTGCCAGCAGCGTAGGAGTTCGCGGCTCCTACAATGAGCAGTTCTTC.

Judged by abundance, this clonotype is medium-sized. J is TRBJ1-2 and V is TRBV18; a possible D gene is TRBD1 (5 bases). The germline CDR1 and CDR2 sequences are KGHSH and LQKENI. The V end lost 9 bases, the J end lost 7 bases, and 21 bases lay between the germline ends. The CDR3 runs to 14 residues. The CDR3 region has the DNA TGTGCCAGTGAAACAGGAATGGGAGGAAGTGGCTACACCTTC. Its translation: CASETGMGGSGYTF.

This clonotype came up many times. The J gene is TRBJ1-2, the V gene TRBV20-1; D is undetermined. Germline values: CDR1 DFQATT, CDR2 SNEGSKA (reference sequence). This CDR3 comprises 17 residues. Trimming took 0 bases from V and 4 from J, leaving 21 bases between them. The CDR3 DNA is TGCAGTGCTAGAGATACCCCCCGAGACGGGCCGAGCTATGGCTACACCTTC. It is translated as CSARDTPRDGPSYGYTF.

The chain couples TRBV20-1 to TRBJ1-3; D is unresolved. Germline CDR1 reads DFQATT; CDR2 reads SNEGSKA (reference sequence). The length of the CDR3 is 14 residues. V gave up 0 bases and J gave up 4 bases, with 10 bases separating them. CDR3 protein: CSARDPGRGNTIYF. CDR3 in DNA: TGCAGTGCTAGAGATCCGGGCCGGGGAAACACCATATATTTT.

In this sample, this clonotype is medium-sized. The genes are TRBV19 and TRBJ2-2, with 7 bases identical to TRBD1. V was clipped by 5 bases and J by 2 bases; unmatched bases: 5. The CDR3 length is 15 residues. Germline CDR1 LNHDA, CDR2 SQIVND (reference sequence). As DNA, the CDR3 is TGTGCCAGTAGTGTGGGACAGAGTAACACCGGGGAGCTGTTTTTT. It is translated as CASSVGQSNTGELFF.

The chain is built from TRBV20-1 and TRBJ1-1; D is ambiguous. The CDR3 runs 13 residues. Trimming cost V 5 bases and J 7 bases, with 17 bases left between them. CDR1 is DFQATT, CDR2 SNEGSKA, per germline (reference sequence). CDR3 nucleotides: TGCAGTGCTCCACGGCGGGTGGCGGATGAAGCTTTCTTT. It encodes CSAPRRVADEAFF.

By sample share, this clonotype is medium-sized. The chain joins TRBV7-2 to TRBJ2-1; D not certain. Trimming shortened V by 1 base and J by 3 bases, and 7 bases separated the two germline ends. Germline loops: CDR1 SGHTA, CDR2 FQGNSA. The CDR3 sequence is 14 residues long. CDR3 DNA: TGTGCCAGCAGCTTAGATCATGTCTACAATGAGCAGTTCTTC. Translating gives CASSLDHVYNEQFF.

In its sample, this clonotype ranks as medium-sized. V gene TRBV28 combines with J gene TRBJ2-3; D may correspond to TRBD1 or TRBD2 (6 bases each). V lost 5 bases to trimming and J lost 4 bases, with 19 bases between them. The germline CDR1 and CDR2 sequences are MDHEN and SYDVKM. The CDR3 covers 16 residues. This chain's CDR3 is CASSPGGRGGADTQYF. CDR3 DNA: TGTGCCAGCAGTCCCGGGGGCAGGGGAGGCGCAGATACGCAGTATTTT.

This clonotype is judged medium-sized. The J gene is TRBJ2-7, the V gene TRBV19; TRBD2 matches at 14 bases. Germline CDR1 LNHDA, CDR2 SQIVND (reference sequence). The CDR3 totals 15 residues. Unmatched junction bases numbered 2, after V lost 3 bases and J lost 4 bases. This chain's CDR3 is CASSIGTSGRYEQYF. The DNA for the CDR3 is TGTGCCAGTAGTATCGGGACTAGCGGGAGATACGAGCAGTACTTC.

As regards this clonotype: A much larger clonotype is one base distant, so this may be a read error. V gene TRBV6-1 combines with J gene TRBJ2-5; D possibly matches TRBD1 or TRBD2 (5 bases each). CDR1 is MNHNS and CDR2 is SASEGT in the germline V gene. The CDR3 totals 14 residues. The CDR3 DNA is TGTACCAGCAGAGTAATCGGGGACGTGGAGACCCAGTACTTC. It is translated as CTSRVIGDVETQYF.

The chain is built from TRBV28 and TRBJ2-6; D possibly uses TRBD1 or TRBD2 (6 bases each). Trimming shortened V by 6 bases and J by 0 bases, and 12 bases separated the two germline ends. The CDR3 loop spans 16 amino acids. The germline V gene encodes CDR1 MDHEN and CDR2 SYDVKM. This CDR3 reads CASRWGAVSGANVLTF. The DNA of the CDR3 is TGTGCCAGCAGATGGGGGGCCGTCTCTGGGGCCAACGTCCTGACTTTC.

There are a few counts of this clonotype. The gene calls are TRBV6-5 and TRBJ1-1; D is undetermined. V shed 7 bases and J shed 1 base, with 10 bases lying between them. Per germline, CDR1 MNHEY and CDR2 SVGAGI. CDR3 size: 13 residues. CDR3 bases: TGTGCCAGCATGAGGGCCTCGAACACTGAAGCTTTCTTT. Its translation is CASMRASNTEAFF.

The chain uses TRBV2 and TRBJ1-5; D unclear. The CDR3 totals 15 residues. The ends were cut back, 7 bases at V and 0 bases at J, with 13 bases in the middle. CDR1 is SNHLY, CDR2 FYNNEI, per germline. This CDR3 is CASKFRVYSNQPQHF. CDR3 bases: TGTGCCAGCAAATTCAGAGTTTATAGCAATCAGCCCCAGCATTTT.

The chain is built from TRBV5-4 and TRBJ2-5; perhaps TRBD1 as D (6 bases). The CDR3 loop spans 15 amino acids. Trimming pared 7 bases from V and 4 bases from J, leaving 20 bases between. From germline, CDR1 is SGHNT and CDR2 YYREEE (reference sequence). DNA for the CDR3: TGTGCCAGCTCACAGGGTGGTACCGCCGGAGAGACCCAGTACTTC. It specifies CASSQGGTAGETQYF. The whole variable domain, remainder taken from reference TRBV5-4 and TRBJ2-5, is ETGVTQSPTHLIKTRGQQVTLRCSSQSGHNTVSWYQQALGQGPQFIFQYYREEENGRGNFPPRFSGLQFPNYSSELNVNALELDDSALYLCASSQGGTAGETQYFGPGTRLLVL.

This clonotype showed up just a few times. The gene calls are TRBV20-1 and TRBJ1-5; D ambiguous. CDR3 length equals 13 residues. Trimming stripped 3 bases from V and 5 bases from J, with 11 bases between. The germline V gene encodes CDR1 DFQATT and CDR2 SNEGSKA (reference sequence). CDR3 nucleotides: TGCAGTGCTAGCAGGTCTCTTTATCAGCCCCAGCATTTT. This sequence encodes CSASRSLYQPQHF.

By its share, this clonotype is medium-sized. This chain joins TRBV12-3 or TRBV12-4 and TRBJ1-6, with D unresolved. The CDR3 contains 16 residues. Trimming shortened V by 3 bases and J by 0 bases, and 9 bases separated the two germline ends. CDR3 residues: CASSFALGSYNSPLHF. CDR3 in DNA: TGTGCCAGCAGTTTCGCGCTGGGCTCCTATAATTCACCCCTCCACTTT.

V gene TRBV3-1 combines with J gene TRBJ2-1; 7 bases agree with TRBD2. This CDR3 is 18 amino acids long. The germline CDR1 and CDR2 sequences are LGHDT and YNNKEL (reference sequence). The trim removed 0 bases at V and 4 bases at J, leaving 12 bases unmatched. The CDR3 spells CASSQDNSGGRRYNEQFF. CDR3 coding DNA: TGTGCCAGCAGCCAAGATAACTCTGGCGGGAGAAGATACAATGAGCAGTTCTTC.

This clonotype was counted only a few times. J is TRBJ1-3 and V is TRBV28; tentative D call: TRBD1 (5 bases). Germline-derived CDR1 and CDR2 are MDHEN and SYDVKM. V was pared by 6 bases and J by 0 bases, with 15 bases between. The CDR3 is made up of 16 amino acids. The CDR3 region is CASRADSPFSGNTIYF. DNA of the CDR3: TGTGCCAGCAGAGCTGACAGCCCGTTCTCTGGAAACACCATATATTTT.

The rearrangement links TRBV28 to TRBJ1-5; D unresolved. The germline CDR1 and CDR2 sequences are MDHEN and SYDVKM. Trimming removed 7 bases at V and 3 bases at J, with 19 bases between. The CDR3 has 16 amino acids. In DNA, the CDR3 is TGTGCCAGCATGTTGTTTTTGGAGGCGACCAATCAGCCCCAGCATTTT. Translation: CASMLFLEATNQPQHF. The full variable domain, rest sourced from reference TRBV28 and TRBJ1-5, is DVKVTQSSRYLVKRTGEKVFLECVQDMDHENMFWYRQDPGLGLRLIYFSYDVKMKEKGDIPEGYSVSREKKERFSLILESASTNQTSMYLCASMLFLEATNQPQHFGDGTRLSIL.

This clonotype is labeled medium-sized. V gene TRBV5-6 combines with J gene TRBJ1-3; tentative D call: TRBD1 (6 bases). The CDR3 extends over 15 amino acids. Per germline, CDR1 SGHDT and CDR2 YYEEEE. V lost 3 bases and J lost 2, with 12 bases in between. The CDR3 nucleotides are TGTGCCAGCAGCTGGGATACAGGGCCTGGAAACACCATATATTTT. Its translation: CASSWDTGPGNTIYF.